The sequence of this TCR beta chain was determined in a study of blood T cell repertoires in COVID-19. Across the whole study: Acute and convalescent COVID-19 samples came from the United States, Italy and Spain.

Assay: immunoSEQ multiplex PCR; the TCRdb copy retains only in-frame clones and omits some. The table records over 200,000 clones, more than 70% of them present only once. Input material: peripheral blood. The TCR was taken from a man aged 35 to 55 with active or convalescent COVID-19.

The CDR3 nucleotides are TGTGCCAGCAGCCGGGGGACCAGCACAGATACGCAGTATTTT. Amino acids: CASSRGTSTDTQYF. This chain uses TRBV6-6 with TRBJ2-3; weak D call: TRBD2 (6 bases). This CDR3 has 14 residues. Trimming left V 6 bases short and J 0 bases short, with 10 bases between. From germline, CDR1 is MNHNY and CDR2 SVGAGI (reference sequence).